This T cell receptor (beta chain) was sequenced for a study of monozygotic twins with inflammatory bowel disease. The draw for each donor consisted of a single 2.5 ml blood sample. Study results and limitations: Repertoire likeness was no different across concordant and discordant twins, perhaps owing to restricted power. Among T cells, the various subtypes were not distinguishable.

TCRdb reprocessed the 5' RACE reads and reports one entry per CDR3 protein, with no DNA. The sample table sets out around 140,000 distinct CDR3 sequences. The CDR3 is 16 residues long. The germline gives CDR1 MNHEY, CDR2 SVGAGI. Concerning this clonotype itself: Antigen unknown.

Material for sequencing was blood. This sequence originates from a human donor with ulcerative colitis or Crohn's disease, or a healthy co-twin of an affected twin (not recorded which). The gene calls are TRBV6-5 and TRBJ2-7; TCRdb gives TRBD1 as the D gene, but with no DNA this cannot be confirmed. The CDR3 spells CASSYSIGGRTYEQYF.